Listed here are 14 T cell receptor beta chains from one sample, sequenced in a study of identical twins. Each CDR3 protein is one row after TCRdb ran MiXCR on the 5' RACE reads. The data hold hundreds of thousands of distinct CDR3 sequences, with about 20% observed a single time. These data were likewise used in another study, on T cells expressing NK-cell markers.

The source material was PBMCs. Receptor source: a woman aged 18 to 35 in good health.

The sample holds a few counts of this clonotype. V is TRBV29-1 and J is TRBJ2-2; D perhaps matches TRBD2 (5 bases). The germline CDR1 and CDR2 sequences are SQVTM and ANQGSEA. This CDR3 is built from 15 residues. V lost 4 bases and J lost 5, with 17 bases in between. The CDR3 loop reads CSVGGQNVGTGELFF. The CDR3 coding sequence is TGCAGCGTTGGCGGGCAGAACGTCGGGACCGGGGAGCTGTTTTTT.

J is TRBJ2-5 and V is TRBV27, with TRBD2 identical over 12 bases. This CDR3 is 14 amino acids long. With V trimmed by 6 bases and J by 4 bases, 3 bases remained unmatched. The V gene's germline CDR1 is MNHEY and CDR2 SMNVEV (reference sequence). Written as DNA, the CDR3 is TGTGCCAGCAGATCTAGCGGGAGGGGAGAGACCCAGTACTTC. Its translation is CASRSSGRGETQYF.

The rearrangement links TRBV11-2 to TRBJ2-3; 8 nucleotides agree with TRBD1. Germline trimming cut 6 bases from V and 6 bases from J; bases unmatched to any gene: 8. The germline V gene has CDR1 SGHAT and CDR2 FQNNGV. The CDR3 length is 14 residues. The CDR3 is CASSMEDRVDTQYF. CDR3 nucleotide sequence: TGTGCCAGCAGTATGGAGGACAGGGTGGATACGCAGTATTTT.

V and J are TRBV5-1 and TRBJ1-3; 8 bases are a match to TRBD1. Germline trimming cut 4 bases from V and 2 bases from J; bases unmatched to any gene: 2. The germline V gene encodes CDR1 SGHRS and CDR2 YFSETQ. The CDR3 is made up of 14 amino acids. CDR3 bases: TGCGCCAGCAGCGAGACAGGGGCTGGAAACACCATATATTTT. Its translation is CASSETGAGNTIYF.

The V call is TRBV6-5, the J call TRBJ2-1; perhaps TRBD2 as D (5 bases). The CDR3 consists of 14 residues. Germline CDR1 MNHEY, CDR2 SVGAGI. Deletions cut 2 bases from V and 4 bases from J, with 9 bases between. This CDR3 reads CASSYPQRYNEQFF. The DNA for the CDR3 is TGTGCCAGCAGTTACCCCCAGCGGTACAATGAGCAGTTCTTC.

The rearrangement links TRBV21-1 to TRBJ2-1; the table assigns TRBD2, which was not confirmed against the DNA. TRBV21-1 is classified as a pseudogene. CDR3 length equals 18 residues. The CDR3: CASSKVSLAGGIIDEQFF. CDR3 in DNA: TGTGCCAGCAGCAAAGTTAGCCTAGCGGGAGGGATCATAGATGAGCAGTTCTTC.

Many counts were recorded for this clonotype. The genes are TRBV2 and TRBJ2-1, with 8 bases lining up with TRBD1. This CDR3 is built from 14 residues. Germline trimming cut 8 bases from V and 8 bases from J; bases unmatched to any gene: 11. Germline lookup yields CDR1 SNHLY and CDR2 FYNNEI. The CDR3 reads CASRFTGGTHEQFF. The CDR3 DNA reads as TGTGCCAGCCGATTTACAGGGGGAACTCATGAGCAGTTCTTC.

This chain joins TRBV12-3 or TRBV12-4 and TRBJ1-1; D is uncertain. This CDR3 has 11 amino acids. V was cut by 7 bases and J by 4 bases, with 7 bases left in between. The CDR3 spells CASIGFTEAFF. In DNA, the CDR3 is TGTGCCAGCATTGGATTCACTGAAGCTTTCTTT.

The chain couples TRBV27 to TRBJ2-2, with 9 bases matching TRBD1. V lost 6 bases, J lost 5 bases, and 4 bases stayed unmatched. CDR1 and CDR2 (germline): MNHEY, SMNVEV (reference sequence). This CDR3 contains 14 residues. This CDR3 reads CASRGQGWTGELFF. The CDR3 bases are TGTGCCAGCAGGGGACAGGGTTGGACCGGGGAGCTGTTTTTT.

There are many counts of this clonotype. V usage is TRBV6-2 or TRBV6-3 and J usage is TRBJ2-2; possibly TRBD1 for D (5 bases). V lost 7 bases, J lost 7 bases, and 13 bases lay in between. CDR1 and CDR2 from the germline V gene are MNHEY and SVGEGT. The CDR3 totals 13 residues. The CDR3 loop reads CASTYRQSGELFF. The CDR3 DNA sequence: TGTGCCAGCACCTACAGGCAAAGCGGGGAGCTGTTTTTT.

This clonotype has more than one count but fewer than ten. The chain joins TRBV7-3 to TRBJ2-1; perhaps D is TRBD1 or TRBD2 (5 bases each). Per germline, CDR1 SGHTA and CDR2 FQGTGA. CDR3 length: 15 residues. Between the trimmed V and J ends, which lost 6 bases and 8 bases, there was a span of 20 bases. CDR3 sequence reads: CASSLSSGATHEQFF. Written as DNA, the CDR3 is TGTGCCAGCAGTCTGTCTTCCGGGGCTACTCATGAGCAGTTCTTC.

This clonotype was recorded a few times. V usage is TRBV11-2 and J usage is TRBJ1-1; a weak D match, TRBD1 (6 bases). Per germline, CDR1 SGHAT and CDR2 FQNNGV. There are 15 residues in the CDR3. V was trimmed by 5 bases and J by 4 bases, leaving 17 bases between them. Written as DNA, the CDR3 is TGTGCCAGCAGCCCCCATTCAGGGGAGGGCACTGAAGCTTTCTTT. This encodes CASSPHSGEGTEAFF.

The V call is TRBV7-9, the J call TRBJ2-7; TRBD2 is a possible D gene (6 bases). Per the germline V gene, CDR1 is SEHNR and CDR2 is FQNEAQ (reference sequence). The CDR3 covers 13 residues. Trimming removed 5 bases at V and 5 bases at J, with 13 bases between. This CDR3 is CASSAGGANEQYF. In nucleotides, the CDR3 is TGTGCCAGCAGCGCCGGAGGGGCCAACGAGCAGTACTTC.

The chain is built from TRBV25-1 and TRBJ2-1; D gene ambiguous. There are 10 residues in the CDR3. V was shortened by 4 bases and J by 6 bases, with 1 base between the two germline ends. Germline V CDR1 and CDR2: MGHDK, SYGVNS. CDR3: CASSANEQFF. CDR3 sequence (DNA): TGTGCCAGCAGTGCCAATGAGCAGTTCTTC.